Here is one TCR beta chain with its context. Its antigen is still unknown. TCRdb re-analyzed the PCR reads using MiXCR. The data contain roughly 2,300 clones, about 23% of them singletons. The data belong to a study of metastatic and nonmetastatic thyroid tumors. Study-wide background: Repertoire comparisons spanned blood and tumor or nodule tissue from malignant and benign thyroid patients. Study outcomes and limitations: Malignant tumors reportedly showed significantly higher TCR beta diversity than benign nodules in both blood and tumor.

None of the patients had undergone any treatment ahead of thyroid surgery. CDR1 is SEHNR and CDR2 is FQNEAQ in the germline V gene (reference sequence). The V gene lost 2 bases and the J gene lost 1 base, with 12 bases spanning the gap. The CDR3 is made up of 15 amino acids. This receptor was identified in a male donor with papillary thyroid cancer or a benign thyroid nodule (not recorded which). Some clones in this sample may be carry-over from other donors' samples. This chain links TRBV7-9 with TRBJ2-7; D is perhaps TRBD1 (6 bases). The sequenced sample was adjacent normal tissue. The CDR3 DNA reads TGTGCCAGCAGCTTAACGACAGGTTCATCCTACGAGCAGTACTTC. Protein: CASSLTTGSSYEQYF.